This TCR beta chain was identified during a study of CD8+ T cells in alopecia areata. Points from the study as a whole: Normal scalp showed lower clonality than lesional scalp, especially alopecia totalis/universalis.

Treatment described: oral pan-JAK inhibitor, 5-10 mg twice daily. Sequencing used cDNA as its template, made by extracting RNA and reverse transcribing it. Here immunoSEQ multiplex PCR was the method, and the copy in TCRdb shows in-frame clones only, minus some. The sample lists about 210,000 clones, less than 65% occurring once. A few counts support this clone. Its specificity is unknown. This CDR3 is 14 amino acids long. Germline trimming cut 2 bases from V and 4 bases from J; bases unmatched to any gene: 3. Germline V gene data show CDR1 as MNHEY and CDR2 as SVGAGI. This sequence originates from a human donor with alopecia areata. V gene TRBV6-5 combines with J gene TRBJ1-2, with 8 bases fitting TRBD1. The specimen was CD4+ T cells sorted from blood, collected at week 4, from a patient treated with tofacitinib. CDR3 DNA: TGTGCCAGCAGTTACGGACAGGGAGGCTATGGCTACACCTTC. Translating it yields CASSYGQGGYGYTF.